This TCR beta chain appears in the sequencing data of a study of T cells after posttransplantation cyclophosphamide. Study-wide points: Donor CD8+ memory clones often dominated recipient blood repertoires at later times. TRB overlap between skin or GI tissue T cells and blood was limited. Recipient CMV seropositivity and CMV reactivation strongly tracked TRB clonality.

By share, this clone counts as large. Its matching antigen is unknown. The CDR3 spans 14 residues. Germline values: CDR1 MGHDK, CDR2 SYGVNS. V lost 2 bases, J lost 3 bases, and 10 bases lay in between. TCRdb's table, derived via immunoSEQ multiplex PCR, lists solely in-frame clones and lacks some. The sample contains 300 or so clones, approximately 52% of which appear only once. Busulfan-fludarabine conditioning, marrow transplant, and cyclophosphamide on days +3 and +4 were administered. The sequence was collected from a female patient aged 55-70 years who received an allogeneic stem cell transplant from an unrelated donor, was CMV-positive, and had acute GVHD only. Some T cells may possibly be graft donor cells. This chain connects TRBV25-1 to TRBJ1-1; TRBD1 might be the D (5 bases). The material was CD8+ T cells sorted from blood, obtained more than 220 days after allogeneic stem cell transplant with posttransplant cyclophosphamide. The CDR3 protein is CASSELGRDTEAFF. CDR3 coding DNA: TGTGCCAGCAGTGAACTGGGCAGGGACACTGAAGCTTTCTTT.